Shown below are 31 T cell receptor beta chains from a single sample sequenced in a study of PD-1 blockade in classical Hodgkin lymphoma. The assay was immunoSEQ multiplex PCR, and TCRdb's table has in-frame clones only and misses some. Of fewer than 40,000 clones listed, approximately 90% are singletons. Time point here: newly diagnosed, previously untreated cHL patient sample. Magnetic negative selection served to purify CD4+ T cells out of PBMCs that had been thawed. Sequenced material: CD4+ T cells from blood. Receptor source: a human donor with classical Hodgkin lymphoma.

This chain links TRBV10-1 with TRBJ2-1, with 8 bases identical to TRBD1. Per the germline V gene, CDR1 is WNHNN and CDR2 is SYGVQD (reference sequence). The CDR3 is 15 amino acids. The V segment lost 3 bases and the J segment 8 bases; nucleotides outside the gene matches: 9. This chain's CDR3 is CASSDPRSGGHEQFF. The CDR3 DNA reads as TGCGCCAGCAGTGATCCCAGGTCAGGGGGCCATGAGCAGTTCTTC.

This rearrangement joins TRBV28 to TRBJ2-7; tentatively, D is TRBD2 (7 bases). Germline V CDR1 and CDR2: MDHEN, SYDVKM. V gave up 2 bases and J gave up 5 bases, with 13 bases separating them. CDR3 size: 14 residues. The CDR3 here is CASSLVGGEDEQYF. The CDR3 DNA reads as TGTGCCAGCAGTTTAGTAGGGGGGGAGGACGAGCAGTACTTC.

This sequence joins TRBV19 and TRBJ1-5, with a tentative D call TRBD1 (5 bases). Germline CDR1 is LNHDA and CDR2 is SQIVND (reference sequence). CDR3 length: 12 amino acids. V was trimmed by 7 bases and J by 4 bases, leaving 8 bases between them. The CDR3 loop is CASTPGNQPQHF. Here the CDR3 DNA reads TGTGCCAGTACACCAGGGAATCAGCCCCAGCATTTT.

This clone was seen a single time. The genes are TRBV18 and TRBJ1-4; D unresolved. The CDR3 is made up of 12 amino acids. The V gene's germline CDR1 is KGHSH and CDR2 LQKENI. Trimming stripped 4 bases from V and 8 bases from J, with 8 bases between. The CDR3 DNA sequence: TGTGCCAGCTCACTGGAGCGGGAAAAACTGTTTTTT. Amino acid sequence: CASSLEREKLFF.

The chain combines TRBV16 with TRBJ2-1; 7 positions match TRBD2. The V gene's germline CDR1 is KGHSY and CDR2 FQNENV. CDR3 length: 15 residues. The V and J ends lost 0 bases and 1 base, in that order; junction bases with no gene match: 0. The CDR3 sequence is CASSQSRGSYNEQFF. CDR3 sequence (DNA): TGTGCCAGCAGCCAATCGCGGGGGTCCTACAATGAGCAGTTCTTC. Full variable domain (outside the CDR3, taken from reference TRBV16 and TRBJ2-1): GEEVAQTPKHLVRGEGQKAKLYCAPIKGHSYVFWYQQVLKNEFKFLISFQNENVFDETGMPKERFSAKCLPNSPCSLEIQATKLEDSAVYFCASSQSRGSYNEQFFGPGTRLTVL.

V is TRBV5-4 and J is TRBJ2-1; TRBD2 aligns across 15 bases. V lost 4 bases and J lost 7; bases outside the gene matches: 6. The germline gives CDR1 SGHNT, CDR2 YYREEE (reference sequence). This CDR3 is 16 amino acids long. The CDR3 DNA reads TGTGCCAGCAGCCCCGCCGGGACTAGCGGGAGGAATGAGCAGTTCTTC. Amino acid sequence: CASSPAGTSGRNEQFF. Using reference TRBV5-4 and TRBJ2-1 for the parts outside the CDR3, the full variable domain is ETGVTQSPTHLIKTRGQQVTLRCSSQSGHNTVSWYQQALGQGPQFIFQYYREEENGRGNFPPRFSGLQFPNYSSELNVNALELDDSALYLCASSPAGTSGRNEQFFGPGTRLTVL.

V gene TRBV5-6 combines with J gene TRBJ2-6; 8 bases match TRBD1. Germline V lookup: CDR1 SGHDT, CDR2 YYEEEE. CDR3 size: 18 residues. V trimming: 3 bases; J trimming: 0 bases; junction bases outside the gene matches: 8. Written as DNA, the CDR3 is TGTGCCAGCAGCTATGACAGGGGAATCGTCTCTGGGGCCAACGTCCTGACTTTC. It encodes CASSYDRGIVSGANVLTF.

The CDR3, as DNA: TGTGCCAGCAGTTTAGGGCGTGCAACCGCTAACTATGGCTACACCTTC. This gives the protein CASSLGRATANYGYTF. This sequence joins TRBV28 and TRBJ1-2; D remains ambiguous. CDR1 and CDR2 from the germline V gene are MDHEN and SYDVKM. There are 16 residues in the CDR3. The V gene lost 2 bases and the J gene lost 0 bases, with 13 bases spanning the gap.

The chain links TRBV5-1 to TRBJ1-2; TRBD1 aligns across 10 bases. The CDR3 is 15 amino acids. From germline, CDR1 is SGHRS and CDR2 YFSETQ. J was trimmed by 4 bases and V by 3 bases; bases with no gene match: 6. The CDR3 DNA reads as TGCGCCAGCAGCTCGGGGGACAGGGGAGCCTATGGCTACACCTTC. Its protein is CASSSGDRGAYGYTF.

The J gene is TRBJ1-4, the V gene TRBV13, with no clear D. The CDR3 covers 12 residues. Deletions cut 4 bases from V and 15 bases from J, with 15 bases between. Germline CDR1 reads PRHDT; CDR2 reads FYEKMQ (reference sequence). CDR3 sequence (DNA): TGTGCCAGCAGCTCCATTTCAAAGTTAATGTTTTTT. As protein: CASSSISKLMFF.

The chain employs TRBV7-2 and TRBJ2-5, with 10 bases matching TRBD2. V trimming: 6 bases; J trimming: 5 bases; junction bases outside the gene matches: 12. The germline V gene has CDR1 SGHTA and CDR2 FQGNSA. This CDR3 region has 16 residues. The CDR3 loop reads CASSFQRLSGRETQYF. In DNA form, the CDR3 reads TGTGCCAGCAGTTTCCAGCGACTTAGCGGGAGGGAGACCCAGTACTTC. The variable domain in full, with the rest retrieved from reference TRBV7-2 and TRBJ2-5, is GAGVSQSPSNKVTEKGKDVELRCDPISGHTALYWYRQSLGQGLEFLIYFQGNSAPDKSGLPSDRFSAERTGGSVSTLTIQRTQQEDSAVYLCASSFQRLSGRETQYFGPGTRLLVL.

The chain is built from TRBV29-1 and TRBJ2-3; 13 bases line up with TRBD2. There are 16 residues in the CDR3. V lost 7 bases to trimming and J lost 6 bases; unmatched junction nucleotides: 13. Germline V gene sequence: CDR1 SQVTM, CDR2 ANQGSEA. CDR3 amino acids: CSEKYGLAGDTDTQYF. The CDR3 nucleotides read TGCAGCGAAAAATACGGACTAGCGGGAGACACGGATACGCAGTATTTT.

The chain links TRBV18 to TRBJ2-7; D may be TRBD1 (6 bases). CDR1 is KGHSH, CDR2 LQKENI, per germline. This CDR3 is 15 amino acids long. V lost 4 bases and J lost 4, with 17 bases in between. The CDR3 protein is CASSQGGTDEYEQYF. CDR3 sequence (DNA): TGTGCCAGCTCACAAGGGGGTACAGACGAGTACGAGCAGTACTTC.

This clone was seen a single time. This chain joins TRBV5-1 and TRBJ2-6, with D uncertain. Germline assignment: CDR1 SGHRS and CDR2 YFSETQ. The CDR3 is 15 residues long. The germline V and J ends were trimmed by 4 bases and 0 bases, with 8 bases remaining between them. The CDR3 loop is CASSTANSGANVLTF. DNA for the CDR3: TGCGCCAGCAGCACAGCGAACTCTGGGGCCAACGTCCTGACTTTC.

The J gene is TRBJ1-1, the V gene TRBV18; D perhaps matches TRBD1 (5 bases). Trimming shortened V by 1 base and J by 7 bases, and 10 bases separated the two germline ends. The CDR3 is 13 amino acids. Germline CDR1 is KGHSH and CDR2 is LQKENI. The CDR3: CASSPQGLDEAFF. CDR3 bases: TGTGCCAGCTCACCACAGGGGCTGGATGAAGCTTTCTTT. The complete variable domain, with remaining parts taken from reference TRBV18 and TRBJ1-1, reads NAGVMQNPRHLVRRRGQEARLRCSPMKGHSHVYWYRQLPEEGLKFMVYLQKENIIDESGMPKERFSAEFPKEGPSILRIQQVVRGDSAAYFCASSPQGLDEAFFGQGTRLTVV.

The CDR3 reads CASSQVGVVSAEQYF. CDR3 DNA sequence: TGCGCCAGCAGCCAAGTTGGAGTCGTCTCGGCCGAGCAGTACTTC. J is TRBJ2-7 and V is TRBV4-1; no clear D gene. The germline V and J ends were trimmed by 1 base and 6 bases, with 16 bases remaining between them. The V gene's germline CDR1 is MGHRA and CDR2 YSYEKL. The CDR3 runs 15 residues.

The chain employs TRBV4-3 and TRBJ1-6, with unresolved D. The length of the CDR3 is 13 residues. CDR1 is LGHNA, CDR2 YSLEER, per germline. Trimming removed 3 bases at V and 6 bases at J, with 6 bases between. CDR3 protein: CASSQELNSPLHF. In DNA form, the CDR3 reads TGCGCCAGCAGCCAGGAGCTTAATTCACCCCTCCACTTT.

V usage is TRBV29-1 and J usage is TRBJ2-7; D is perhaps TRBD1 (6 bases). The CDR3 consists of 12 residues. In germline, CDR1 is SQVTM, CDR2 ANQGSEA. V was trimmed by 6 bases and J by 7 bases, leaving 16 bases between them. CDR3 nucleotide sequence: TGCAGCGTCTCGCAACAGAGGGGGGAGCAGTACTTC. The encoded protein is CSVSQQRGEQYF.

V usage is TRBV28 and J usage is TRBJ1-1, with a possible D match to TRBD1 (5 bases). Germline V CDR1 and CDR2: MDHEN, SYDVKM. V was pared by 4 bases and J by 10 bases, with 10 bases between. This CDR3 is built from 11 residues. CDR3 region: CASSYTGRAFF. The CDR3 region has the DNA TGTGCCAGCAGTTATACAGGAAGAGCTTTCTTT.

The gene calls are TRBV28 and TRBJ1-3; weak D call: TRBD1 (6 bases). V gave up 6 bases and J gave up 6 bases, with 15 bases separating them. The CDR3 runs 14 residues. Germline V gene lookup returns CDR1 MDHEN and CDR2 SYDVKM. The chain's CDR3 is CASSRTETLNTIYF. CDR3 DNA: TGTGCCAGCAGCCGGACAGAGACATTAAACACCATATATTTT.

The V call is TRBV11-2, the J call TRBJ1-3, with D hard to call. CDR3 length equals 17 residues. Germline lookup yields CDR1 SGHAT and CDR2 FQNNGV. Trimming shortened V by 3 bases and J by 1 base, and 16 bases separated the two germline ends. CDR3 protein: CASSFRTLGLSGNTIYF. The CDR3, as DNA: TGTGCCAGCAGCTTCCGGACCCTAGGGCTGTCTGGAAACACCATATATTTT. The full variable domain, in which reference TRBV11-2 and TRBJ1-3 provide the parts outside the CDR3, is EAGVAQSPRYKIIEKRQSVAFWCNPISGHATLYWYQQILGQGPKLLIQFQNNGVVDDSQLPKDRFSAERLKGVDSTLKIQPAKLEDSAVYLCASSFRTLGLSGNTIYFGEGSWLTVV.

CDR3 DNA: TGTGCCAGCAGCGGACTAGAGGGGCGCATTCAGTACTTC. It encodes CASSGLEGRIQYF. The rearrangement links TRBV28 to TRBJ2-4; TRBD2 matches 7 bases. The CDR3 sequence is 13 residues long. V was clipped by 6 bases and J by 9 bases; unmatched bases: 8. Germline V gene data show CDR1 as MDHEN and CDR2 as SYDVKM.

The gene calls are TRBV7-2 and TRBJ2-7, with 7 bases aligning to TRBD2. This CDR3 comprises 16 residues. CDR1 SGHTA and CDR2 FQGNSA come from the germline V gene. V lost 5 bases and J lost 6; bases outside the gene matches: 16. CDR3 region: CASSPPMGGGRGEQYF. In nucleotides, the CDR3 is TGTGCCAGCAGCCCGCCGATGGGGGGGGGAAGGGGCGAGCAGTACTTC.

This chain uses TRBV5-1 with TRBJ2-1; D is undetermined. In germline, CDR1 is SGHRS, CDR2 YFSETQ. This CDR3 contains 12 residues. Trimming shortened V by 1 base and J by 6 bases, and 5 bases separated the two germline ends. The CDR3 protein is CASSLPTNEQFF. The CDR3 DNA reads TGCGCCAGCAGCTTGCCCACCAATGAGCAGTTCTTC. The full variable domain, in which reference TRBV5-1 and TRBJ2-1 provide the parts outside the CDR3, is KAGVTQTPRYLIKTRGQQVTLSCSPISGHRSVSWYQQTPGQGLQFLFEYFSETQRNKGNFPGRFSGRQFSNSRSEMNVSTLELGDSALYLCASSLPTNEQFFGPGTRLTVL.

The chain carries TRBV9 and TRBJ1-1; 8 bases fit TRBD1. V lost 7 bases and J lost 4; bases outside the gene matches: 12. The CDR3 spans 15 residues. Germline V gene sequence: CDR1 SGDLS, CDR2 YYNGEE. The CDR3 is CASGRTTGVITEAFF. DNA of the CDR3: TGTGCCAGCGGCAGAACGACAGGGGTGATCACTGAAGCTTTCTTT.

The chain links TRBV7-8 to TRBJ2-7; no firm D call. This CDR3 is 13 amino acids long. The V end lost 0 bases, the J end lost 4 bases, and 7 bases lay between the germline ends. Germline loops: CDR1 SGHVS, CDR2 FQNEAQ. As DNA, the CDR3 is TGTGCCAGCAGCTTAGCCAAGGAGTACGAGCAGTACTTC. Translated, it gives CASSLAKEYEQYF.

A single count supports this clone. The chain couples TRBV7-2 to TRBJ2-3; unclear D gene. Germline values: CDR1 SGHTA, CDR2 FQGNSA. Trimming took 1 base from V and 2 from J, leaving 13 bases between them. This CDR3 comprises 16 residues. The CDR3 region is CASSLDGLGDTDTQYF. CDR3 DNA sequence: TGTGCCAGCAGCTTAGACGGGCTTGGGGACACAGATACGCAGTATTTT.

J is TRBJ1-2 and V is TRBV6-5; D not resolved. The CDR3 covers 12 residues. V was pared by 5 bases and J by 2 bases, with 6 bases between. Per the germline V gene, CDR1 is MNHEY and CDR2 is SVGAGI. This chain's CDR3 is CASSTPNYGYTF. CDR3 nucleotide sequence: TGTGCCAGCAGTACCCCCAACTATGGCTACACCTTC.

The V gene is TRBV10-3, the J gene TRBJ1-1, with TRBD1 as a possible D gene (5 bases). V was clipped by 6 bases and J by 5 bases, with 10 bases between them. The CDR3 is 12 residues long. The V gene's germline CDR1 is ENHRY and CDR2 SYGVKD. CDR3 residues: CAISGTSTEAFF. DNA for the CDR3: TGTGCCATCAGCGGGACGTCGACTGAAGCTTTCTTT.

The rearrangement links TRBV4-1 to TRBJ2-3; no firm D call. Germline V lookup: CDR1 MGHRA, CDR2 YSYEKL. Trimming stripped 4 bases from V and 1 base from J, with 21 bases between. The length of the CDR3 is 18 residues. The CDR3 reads CASSPMKVAATRTDTQYF. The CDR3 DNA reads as TGCGCCAGCAGCCCCATGAAGGTGGCAGCGACACGCACAGATACGCAGTATTTT.

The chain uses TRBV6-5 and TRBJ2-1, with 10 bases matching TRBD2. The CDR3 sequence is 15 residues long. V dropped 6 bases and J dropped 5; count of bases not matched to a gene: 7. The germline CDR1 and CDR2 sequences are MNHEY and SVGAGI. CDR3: CASSRPSGGNNEQFF. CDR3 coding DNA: TGTGCCAGCAGCCGGCCTAGCGGGGGTAACAATGAGCAGTTCTTC.